The source of this TCR beta chain is a study of T-cell memory formation after mild COVID-19. The study's findings and limits: There was no confirmation that second-wave clones peaking on day 37 were SARS-CoV-2 specific.

The CDR3 loop spans 13 amino acids. Germline CDR1 and CDR2: SGHTA and FQGNSA. V was shortened by 5 bases and J by 5 bases, with 13 bases between the two germline ends. Libraries for TCRalpha and TCRbeta carried sample barcodes and unique molecular identifiers via 5'RACE. In TCRdb, the 5' RACE reads were re-called with MiXCR into one record per CDR3 protein. The sample lists hundreds of thousands of distinct CDR3 sequences; roughly 18% were seen once. This clonotype was seen a few times. Its antigen is still unknown. The material sequenced was PBMCs or a T cell subset sorted from them (not recorded which). J is TRBJ2-7 and V is TRBV7-2; possibly TRBD2 for D (7 bases). This TCR was recovered from a man aged 18 to 29 who had mild COVID-19 (a few samples of this study predate the infection). Cell type and time point are not known. CDR3 loop: CASSGGAKDEQYF. In DNA, the CDR3 is TGTGCCAGCAGCGGGGGGGCCAAGGACGAGCAGTACTTC.